This T cell receptor beta chain is from a study of blood T cell repertoires in COVID-19. As regards this clone: Sequence at one end of the junction differs from germline and may be a read error.

TCRdb's copy holds only in-frame clones and misses some; the assay was immunoSEQ multiplex PCR. Of about 150,000 clones in the sample, 78% are singletons; the top ten hold 5% to 7%. The CDR3 consists of 13 residues. Germline V gene lookup returns CDR1 MDHEN and CDR2 SYDVKM. The chain has TRBV28 and TRBJ2-5; D is unclear. Sequenced input: PBMCs or T cells enriched from blood (not recorded which). The TCR was taken from a woman between 45 and 65 years old who had recovered from COVID-19. The CDR3 nucleotides read TGTGCCAGCAGTTCACCTCAGCTAGAGGCCCAGTACTTC. Encoded protein: CASSSPQLEAQYF.